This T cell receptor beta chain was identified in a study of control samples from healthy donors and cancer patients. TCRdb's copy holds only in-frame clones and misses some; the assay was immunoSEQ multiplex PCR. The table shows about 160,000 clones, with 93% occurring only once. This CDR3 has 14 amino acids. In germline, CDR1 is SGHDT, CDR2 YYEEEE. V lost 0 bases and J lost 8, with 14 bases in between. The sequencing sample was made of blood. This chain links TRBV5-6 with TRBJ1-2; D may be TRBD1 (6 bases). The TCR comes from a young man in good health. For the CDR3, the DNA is TGTGCCAGCAGCTTGGGGTCAGGGGTGTTGGGCTACACCTTC. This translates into CASSLGSGVLGYTF.